This entry lists 30 T cell receptor beta chains sequenced from one sample in a study of metastatic and nonmetastatic thyroid tumors. Thyroid surgery took place with no prior treatment in any patient. Through MiXCR, TCRdb re-clonotyped the PCR reads. The sample includes about 40,000 clones, about 15% of them seen just once. Sequencing was carried out using blood. The source of these receptors is a female donor with papillary thyroid cancer or a benign thyroid nodule (not recorded which). Some clones in this sample may be carry-over from other donors' samples.

In its sample, this clone was seen many times. The chain joins TRBV5-1 to TRBJ1-2; D not certain. V lost 1 base, J lost 2 bases, and 12 bases lay in between. Germline CDR1 is SGHRS and CDR2 is YFSETQ. The CDR3 length is 15 residues. DNA for the CDR3: TGCGCCAGCAGCTTGTCTTCCCAGGACAACTATGGCTACACCTTC. Translating gives CASSLSSQDNYGYTF.

The CDR3 nucleotides read TGTGCCACCACGGCGACAAGGCTGAACACTGAAGCTTTCTTT. This sequence encodes CATTATRLNTEAFF. The V and J genes are TRBV19 and TRBJ1-1; no clear D. Germline V gene lookup returns CDR1 LNHDA and CDR2 SQIVND (reference sequence). Trimming removed 10 bases at V and 0 bases at J, with 15 bases between. This CDR3 is built from 14 residues.

This clone was detected a few times. A read error may explain this, as a much larger clone is one base away. The chain uses TRBV9 and TRBJ2-7; D may be TRBD1 or TRBD2 (6 bases each). This CDR3 region has 15 residues. Germline CDR1 SGDLS, CDR2 YYNGEE. V lost 4 bases and J 4 bases, leaving 18 bases between the germline ends. The CDR3 loop reads CASSKKVGGRYEQYF. As DNA, the CDR3 is TGTGCCAGCAGCAAAAAGGTGGGGGGCAGGTACGAGCAGTACTTC.

This clone occurred a few times. This chain uses TRBV10-3 with TRBJ2-2; tentatively, D is TRBD1 (5 bases). Germline values: CDR1 ENHRY, CDR2 SYGVKD. Trimming took off 9 bases at V and 2 bases at J, with 13 bases between the two ends. The CDR3 contains 14 residues. The chain's CDR3 is CAMRTWVNTGELFF. CDR3 DNA: TGTGCCATGAGGACATGGGTTAACACCGGGGAGCTGTTTTTT.

The table lists this clone with many counts. This sequence joins TRBV5-1 and TRBJ2-1, with 8 positions matching TRBD2. Per the germline V gene, CDR1 is SGHRS and CDR2 is YFSETQ. Trimming took 0 bases from V and 2 from J; bases not matched to a gene: 7. The CDR3 is 17 amino acids. CDR3 amino acids: CASSLVPSGSTYNEQFF. The CDR3 coding sequence is TGCGCCAGCAGCTTGGTGCCTAGCGGGTCCACCTACAATGAGCAGTTCTTC.

This clone was seen many times. V is TRBV20-1 and J is TRBJ2-4; 8 bases align to TRBD2. Trimming at V came to 7 bases and at J to 2 bases, leaving 13 bases not matched to a gene. Germline-derived CDR1 and CDR2 are DFQATT and SNEGSKA (reference sequence). The CDR3 loop spans 16 amino acids. CDR3 nucleotides: TGCAGTGTCTCAGTCGGCACGGGGGGGCCCAAAAACATTCAGTACTTC. Encoded protein: CSVSVGTGGPKNIQYF.

This clone has only a few counts. The J gene is TRBJ2-7, the V gene TRBV2, with TRBD2 matching over 10 bases. The germline gives CDR1 SNHLY, CDR2 FYNNEI. V was pared by 4 bases and J by 5 bases, with 8 bases of the junction left unmatched. This CDR3 contains 15 residues. The CDR3 coding sequence is TGTGCCAGCAGTGGTGAAGCGGGAGGGAGCGACGAGCAGTACTTC. Protein product: CASSGEAGGSDEQYF.

CDR3 loop: CASSWDRAGEAFF. As DNA, the CDR3 is TGTGCCAGCAGCTGGGACAGGGCCGGTGAAGCTTTCTTT. The chain recombines TRBV5-4 with TRBJ1-1; 9 positions agree with TRBD1. Germline CDR1 and CDR2: SGHNT and YYREEE (reference sequence). CDR3 length equals 13 residues. Trimming at V came to 3 bases and at J to 7 bases, leaving 4 bases not matched to a gene.

This clone was counted a few times. J is TRBJ2-1 and V is TRBV15; 13 bases match TRBD2. Trimming cost V 3 bases and J 9 bases; bases outside gene matches: 11. The germline gives CDR1 LNHNV, CDR2 YYDKDF (reference sequence). This CDR3 has 17 residues. The CDR3 DNA is TGTGCCACCAGCAGCCACACTGGACTAGCGGGAGAGGGTGAGCAGTTCTTC. As protein: CATSSHTGLAGEGEQFF.

A word on this clone: An end of the junction does not agree with germline; a read error may underlie this. This chain uses TRBV6-4 with TRBJ1-2; D perhaps matches TRBD1 (5 bases). Germline loops: CDR1 MRHNA, CDR2 SNTAGT. The CDR3 is made up of 12 amino acids. CDR3 residues: CVSSEGTNGYTF. The CDR3 DNA sequence: TGTGTCAGCAGTGAAGGGACTAATGGCTACACCTTC.

Many counts were recorded for this clone. This chain uses TRBV4-1 with TRBJ2-1, with 7 positions matching TRBD1. Looked up from germline, CDR1 is MGHRA and CDR2 is YSYEKL. J was trimmed by 6 bases and V by 4 bases; bases with no gene match: 6. CDR3 length: 14 residues. CDR3: CASSRQGNGNEQFF. As DNA, the CDR3 is TGCGCCAGCAGCCGACAGGGTAACGGCAATGAGCAGTTCTTC.

In its sample, this clone was seen many times. A clone one base away is much larger, so this may be a read error. J is TRBJ1-5 and V is TRBV2; 9 bases agree with TRBD1. The CDR3 loop spans 14 amino acids. The trim removed 6 bases at V and 11 bases at J, leaving 11 bases unmatched. Germline V CDR1 and CDR2: SNHLY, FYNNEI. The CDR3 DNA reads TGTGCCAGCAGGGCGGACAGGGGTTTGAGGTCCCAGCATTTT. Its translation is CASRADRGLRSQHF.

This clone was found many times. The chain has TRBV18 and TRBJ2-7, with TRBD1 matching 7 bases. This CDR3 spans 14 amino acids. V gave up 4 bases and J gave up 2 bases; unmatched junction bases: 5. Germline CDR1 reads KGHSH; CDR2 reads LQKENI. The CDR3 sequence is CASSQGAKTYEQYF. The CDR3 bases are TGTGCCAGCTCACAGGGGGCGAAGACCTACGAGCAGTACTTC.

This clone showed up just a few times. This chain connects TRBV10-3 to TRBJ1-3; 7 bases are shared with TRBD1. The CDR3 has 14 residues. CDR1 is ENHRY, CDR2 SYGVKD, per germline. The V gene end was trimmed by 4 bases and the J gene end by 4 bases; junction bases not matched to a gene: 4. This chain's CDR3 is CAISVTGFGNTIYF. The CDR3 DNA follows: TGTGCCATCAGTGTGACAGGGTTCGGAAACACCATATATTTT.

This chain links TRBV10-3 with TRBJ1-5; 7 positions agree with TRBD1. CDR3 length equals 16 residues. Trimming cost V 2 bases and J 2 bases; bases outside gene matches: 6. Germline CDR1 is ENHRY and CDR2 is SYGVKD. The CDR3 region has the DNA TGTGCCATCAGTGAGAACCCCACAGGGGGCAATCAGCCCCAGCATTTT. This translates into CAISENPTGGNQPQHF.

This clone was seen many times. CDR3 coding DNA: TGCAGTGCGTCTACAGGGGCCCTTGGGTACGAGCAGTACTTC. Protein product: CSASTGALGYEQYF. The chain has TRBV20-1 and TRBJ2-7, with 7 nucleotides matching TRBD1. The CDR3 contains 14 residues. CDR1 and CDR2 from the germline V gene are DFQATT and SNEGSKA (reference sequence). The V gene end was trimmed by 6 bases and the J gene end by 4 bases; junction bases not matched to a gene: 12.

This clone was seen repeatedly, ten times or more. The V call is TRBV28, the J call TRBJ1-1; D is unclear. Germline values: CDR1 MDHEN, CDR2 SYDVKM. V dropped 7 bases and J dropped 4 bases, with 13 bases sitting between them. This CDR3 has 13 residues. CDR3 DNA sequence: TGTGCCAGCACTAGGTTACGGGCCACTGAAGCTTTCTTT. As protein: CASTRLRATEAFF. Based on the CDR3 plus reference TRBV28 and TRBJ1-1, the full variable domain is DVKVTQSSRYLVKRTGEKVFLECVQDMDHENMFWYRQDPGLGLRLIYFSYDVKMKEKGDIPEGYSVSREKKERFSLILESASTNQTSMYLCASTRLRATEAFFGQGTRLTVV.

This clone has at least ten counts. The chain is built from TRBV18 and TRBJ1-4; D is perhaps TRBD1 (5 bases). V was clipped by 2 bases and J by 8 bases, with 9 bases between them. Germline loops: CDR1 KGHSH, CDR2 LQKENI. The CDR3 is 13 residues long. The CDR3: CASSPSREEKLFF. The CDR3 DNA is TGTGCCAGCTCACCATCCAGGGAGGAAAAACTGTTTTTT.

This clone was detected a few times. A single base separates this from a much larger clone, so it may be a read error. CDR3 nucleotides: TGTGCCAGCAGCTTATCGGTATCGCCCAATGAGCAGTTCTTC. As protein: CASSLSVSPNEQFF. J is TRBJ2-1 and V is TRBV7-9; no firm D call. The V end was cut by 2 bases, the J end by 6 bases, with 11 bases between. Germline loops: CDR1 SEHNR, CDR2 FQNEAQ (reference sequence). The CDR3 is 14 amino acids.

The table lists this clone with many counts. This sequence joins TRBV5-1 and TRBJ2-5; 8 bases are a match to TRBD2. CDR1 is SGHRS and CDR2 is YFSETQ in the germline V gene. Unmatched junction bases numbered 6, after V lost 3 bases and J lost 5 bases. CDR3 length equals 14 residues. CDR3 loop: CASSSAGGLETQYF. Written as DNA, the CDR3 is TGCGCCAGCAGCTCGGCGGGGGGATTGGAGACCCAGTACTTC.

In this sample, this clone turned up many times. The CDR3 bases are TGCGCCAGCAGCTCCGGACGGCTCATGAACACTGAAGCTTTCTTT. Its protein is CASSSGRLMNTEAFF. The rearrangement joins TRBV5-1 to TRBJ1-1, with D hard to call. CDR1 and CDR2 (germline): SGHRS, YFSETQ. This CDR3 region has 15 residues. Between the trimmed V and J ends, which lost 3 bases and 0 bases, there was a span of 12 bases.

This clone is medium-sized (0.01 to 0.1%) within its sample. The rearrangement links TRBV20-1 to TRBJ2-1; unclear D gene. Germline CDR1 DFQATT, CDR2 SNEGSKA (reference sequence). The CDR3 has 17 residues. Trimming pared 0 bases from V and 0 bases from J, leaving 15 bases between. This CDR3 reads CSARDPAVLSSYNEQFF. Written as DNA, the CDR3 is TGCAGTGCTAGAGATCCTGCAGTACTCAGCTCCTACAATGAGCAGTTCTTC.

At least ten counts were recorded for this clone. One base away lies a much larger clone, so this may be a sequencing read error. Other DNA sequences in this specimen translate into the identical CDR3. The J gene is TRBJ1-5, the V gene TRBV5-1, with 11 bases aligning to TRBD1. After removal of 5 bases from V and 7 bases from J, the junction contained 8 bases not matched to a gene. The CDR3 is made up of 15 amino acids. Germline V lookup: CDR1 SGHRS, CDR2 YFSETQ. This chain's CDR3 is CASSRDRGRGQPQHF. The CDR3 DNA reads TGCGCCAGCAGTCGGGACAGGGGGAGAGGGCAGCCCCAGCATTTT.

The chain carries TRBV6-2 or TRBV6-3 and TRBJ1-2; D is uncertain. V lost 5 bases and J lost 7, with 20 bases in between. In germline, CDR1 is MNHEY, CDR2 SVGEGT. The CDR3 sequence is 15 residues long. CDR3 DNA: TGTGCCAGCAGTCCAACTCTGACGGACCACCGTGGCTACACCTTC. This encodes CASSPTLTDHRGYTF.

This clone occurred many times. The chain employs TRBV12-3 or TRBV12-4 and TRBJ2-2, with D perhaps TRBD1 or TRBD2 (6 bases each). There are 16 residues in the CDR3. The V and J ends lost 8 bases and 5 bases respectively, with 21 bases between them. The DNA for the CDR3 is TGTGCCAGCGGGGGGCCGGGGTTCCGAAGGACCGGGGAGCTGTTTTTT. It is translated as CASGGPGFRRTGELFF.

This clone appeared many times. The V call is TRBV7-9, the J call TRBJ2-7, with 7 positions matching TRBD1. This CDR3 spans 14 amino acids. V gave up 6 bases and J gave up 3 bases; unmatched junction bases: 8. CDR1 is SEHNR, CDR2 FQNEAQ, per germline (reference sequence). The CDR3 DNA reads TGTGCCAGCAGACCGACAGGGAGTGGCTACGAGCAGTACTTC. Protein: CASRPTGSGYEQYF.

In its sample, this clone was seen many times. The chain links TRBV5-4 to TRBJ2-1; TRBD2 matches at 8 bases. V lost 1 base, J lost 2 bases, and 2 bases stayed unmatched. This CDR3 comprises 15 residues. From germline, CDR1 is SGHNT and CDR2 YYREEE (reference sequence). CDR3 sequence reads: CASSLLAGTYNEQFF. CDR3 in DNA: TGTGCCAGCAGCTTGTTAGCGGGGACCTACAATGAGCAGTTCTTC.

This clone occurred many times. This sequence joins TRBV5-6 and TRBJ2-7; D unresolved. Trimming removed 0 bases from V and 1 base from J, with 8 bases in between. CDR1 SGHDT and CDR2 YYEEEE come from the germline V gene. This CDR3 contains 14 residues. DNA of the CDR3: TGTGCCAGCAGCTTGGGCTGGAGATCCTACGAGCAGTACTTC. Amino acid sequence: CASSLGWRSYEQYF. Drawing the rest from reference TRBV5-6 and TRBJ2-7, the complete variable domain is DAGVTQSPTHLIKTRGQQVTLRCSPKSGHDTVSWYQQALGQGPQFIFQYYEEEERQRGNFPDRFSGHQFPNYSSELNVNALLLGDSALYLCASSLGWRSYEQYFGPGTRLTVT.

Many counts were recorded for this clone. The chain joins TRBV12-5 to TRBJ1-5; D is unresolved. The CDR3 length is 13 residues. The germline V gene has CDR1 LGHNT and CDR2 FRNRAP. The V gene lost 3 bases and the J gene lost 4 bases, with 7 bases spanning the gap. The chain's CDR3 is CASGFGQNQPQHF. CDR3 in DNA: TGTGCTAGTGGTTTCGGGCAGAATCAGCCCCAGCATTTT.

The table lists this clone with many counts. The gene calls are TRBV20-1 and TRBJ1-4; D may be TRBD1 (5 bases). Germline CDR1 reads DFQATT; CDR2 reads SNEGSKA (reference sequence). V lost 3 bases to trimming and J lost 0 bases, with 20 bases between them. The CDR3 runs 18 residues. The CDR3 coding sequence is TGCAGTGCTAGGGGTCCCTGGGGGGTACAAGCAACTAATGAAAAACTGTTTTTT. Amino acid sequence: CSARGPWGVQATNEKLFF.